This T cell receptor (beta chain) was captured by sequencing in a study of neurological immune-mediated disorders. cDNA was made by 5'RACE with 10-nucleotide random UMIs. Using its own MiXCR run on the 5' RACE reads, TCRdb lists one record per CDR3 protein. Here the sample spans approximately 50,000 distinct CDR3 sequences, 5.8% being singletons. With V trimmed by 5 bases and J by 6 bases, 14 bases remained unmatched. Germline-derived CDR1 and CDR2 are SGHTA and FQGNSA. The CDR3 sequence is 18 residues long. This clonotype was recorded many times. The source material was CD4+ T cells from blood. The receptor was isolated from a woman under 30 with multiple sclerosis. The rearrangement uses TRBV7-2 and TRBJ2-5; 14 bases are a match to TRBD2. DNA for the CDR3: TGTGCCAGCAGCAAAACCGGGACTAGCGGGAGTAGATGGAAGACCCAGTACTTC. Protein sequence: CASSKTGTSGSRWKTQYF.